This entry concerns a single TCR beta chain. This entry belongs to a study of blood T cells in healthy people across ages. Together with a sample-barcoded 5' primer, a J-beta primer mix was included in a second PCR lasting about 6 to 11 cycles. Each CDR3 protein gets one entry after TCRdb re-called the 5' RACE reads with MiXCR. Among over 1,500,000 distinct CDR3 sequences listed, 40% to 55% were seen once. The V end lost 6 bases, the J end lost 9 bases, and 15 bases lay between the germline ends. There are 13 residues in the CDR3. CDR1 is MNHEY, CDR2 SVGEGT, per germline. The sample comprised blood. The chain carries TRBV6-2 or TRBV6-3 and TRBJ2-1; D call uncertain. The receptor's source is a woman aged 40-49 years in good health. CDR3 nucleotide sequence: TGTGCCAGCAGCCAAGTAGATAAGGGTGAGCAGTTCTTC. The encoded protein is CASSQVDKGEQFF.